The present T cell receptor beta chain was sequenced within a study of CD8 T cells in ankylosing spondylitis. From the 5' RACE reads, TCRdb called clonotypes with MiXCR, one entry per CDR3 protein. The sample holds about 250,000 distinct CDR3 sequences; less than 9.5% are singletons and the top ten take around 5.1%. This CDR3 is 14 amino acids long. CDR1 DFQATT and CDR2 SNEGSKA come from the germline V gene (reference sequence). J lost 2 bases, V lost 7 bases, and 5 bases had no gene match. This clonotype was counted many times. No antigen is known for it. General study results and limits: The authors found the disease-linked clones to be CD8+ and relatively rare in peripheral blood. According to the report, clones linked to the disease were significantly enriched in matched synovial fluid samples taken from ankylosing spondylitis patients.

The receptor's source is a female donor with ankylosing spondylitis or in good health (not recorded which). The chain uses TRBV20-1 and TRBJ2-3, with TRBD2 matching over 11 bases. Sequencing used blood, either unsorted or a sorted T cell fraction (not recorded which). The CDR3: CSGRLAGTTDTQYF. The CDR3 DNA follows: TGCAGTGGACGACTAGCGGGGACCACAGATACGCAGTATTTT.